One T cell receptor beta chain is described in this entry. During construction of the library, unique molecular identifiers were attached to individual cDNA molecules for quantitative, reproducible TCR counting. TCRdb called the RACE reads again in MiXCR, with one record for every CDR3 protein. This table holds 50,000 to 65,000 distinct CDR3 sequences, about 6.7% found once. This entry is derived from a study of human T cells and chemical hapten exposure. Study summary: Sensitization used 2% DPC on roughly 2 cm by roughly 2 cm upper inner arm skin. Patch testing was performed with 0.01% DPC on the upper back, with reading at 6 days.

This CDR3 comprises 15 residues. CDR1 and CDR2 (germline): MNHEY, SVGAGI. V gave up 6 bases and J gave up 2 bases, with 14 bases separating them. Specified time point: pre-sensitization, week 0. As to treatment: therapeutic diphenylcyclopropenone sensitization with weekly scalp DPC. This chain joins TRBV6-5 and TRBJ1-5, with D tentatively TRBD1 (6 bases). This TCR came from a woman between 25 and 40 years old with alopecia areata. Some clones in this sample may be carry-over from other donors' samples. Material: whole blood, obtained in connection with sensitization to the hapten diphenylcyclopropenone (DPC). CDR3 region: CASSPGAEGNQPQHF. CDR3 DNA: TGTGCCAGCAGCCCAGGGGCAGAGGGCAATCAGCCCCAGCATTTT.